This passage covers 22 T cell receptor beta chains from one sample sequenced in a study of cytomegalovirus exposure and HLA in healthy donors. The study ran its PCR with 60 Vbeta and 13 Jbeta primers. Sequencing was performed with immunoSEQ multiplex PCR; in TCRdb, only in-frame clones are kept and a portion is missing. The top ten clones hold approximately 4% of a sample with more than 95,000 clones, roughly 72% of them seen once. Sequencing was performed on PBMCs. These receptors came from a man between 35 and 55 years old in good health and CMV-seropositive.

J is TRBJ1-1 and V is TRBV28; D is unresolved. Trimming removed 4 bases at V and 6 bases at J, with 24 bases between. The CDR3 sequence is 17 residues long. CDR1 is MDHEN, CDR2 SYDVKM, per germline. The CDR3 DNA reads TGTGCCAGCAGTTCCTACTACGGGAGAGGGTACGATGCTGAAGCTTTCTTT. Translated: CASSSYYGRGYDAEAFF.

This clone was observed a handful of times. V usage is TRBV5-6 and J usage is TRBJ1-2; no firm D call. Per the germline V gene, CDR1 is SGHDT and CDR2 is YYEEEE. There are 13 residues in the CDR3. The V end lost 4 bases, the J end lost 4 bases, and 11 bases lay between the germline ends. CDR3 in DNA: TGTGCCAGCAGCATGGGTCGCGGCTATGGCTACACCTTC. Translated: CASSMGRGYGYTF.

The chain employs TRBV27 and TRBJ2-1; 7 nucleotides line up with TRBD1. The germline gives CDR1 MNHEY, CDR2 SMNVEV (reference sequence). The CDR3 totals 13 residues. V shed 6 bases, J shed 6 bases, and the junction held 5 bases outside the gene matches. The CDR3 sequence is CASSRDRANEQFF. CDR3 nucleotide sequence: TGTGCCAGCAGCCGAGACAGGGCCAATGAGCAGTTCTTC.

J is TRBJ1-1 and V is TRBV6-1; maybe TRBD1 (5 bases). Looked up from germline, CDR1 is MNHNS and CDR2 is SASEGT. The CDR3 has 13 residues. The germline V and J ends were trimmed by 4 bases and 3 bases, with 9 bases remaining between them. CDR3 loop: CASSAGYDTEAFF. The DNA of the CDR3 is TGTGCCAGCAGTGCAGGGTATGACACTGAAGCTTTCTTT.

CDR3 amino acids: CASGGVYSNQPQHF. CDR3 nucleotides: TGTGCCAGCGGGGGCGTATATAGCAATCAGCCCCAGCATTTT. The rearrangement joins TRBV2 to TRBJ1-5; D is possibly TRBD1 (6 bases). CDR1 is SNHLY, CDR2 FYNNEI, per germline. The CDR3 extends over 14 amino acids. Trimming shortened V by 8 bases and J by 0 bases, and 11 bases separated the two germline ends.

The J gene is TRBJ1-5, the V gene TRBV5-4; a weak D match, TRBD1 (6 bases). V was trimmed by 2 bases and J by 0 bases, leaving 15 bases between them. Germline CDR1 and CDR2: SGHNT and YYREEE (reference sequence). This CDR3 region has 17 residues. As DNA, the CDR3 is TGTGCCAGCAGCTTAAACACAGGGAGCTATAGCAATCAGCCCCAGCATTTT. As protein: CASSLNTGSYSNQPQHF.

The table lists this clone with a count of one. The gene calls are TRBV9 and TRBJ2-1; TRBD2 aligns across 12 bases. The CDR3 has 15 amino acids. CDR1 and CDR2 (germline): SGDLS, YYNGEE. Trimming took 5 bases from V and 7 from J; bases not matched to a gene: 7. Written as DNA, the CDR3 is TGTGCCAGCAGGACTGGGACTAGCGGGCGGAATGAGCAGTTCTTC. This codes for CASRTGTSGRNEQFF.

This chain links TRBV2 with TRBJ1-6, with 9 bases lining up with TRBD1. The CDR3 has 15 amino acids. The V gene end was trimmed by 7 bases and the J gene end by 7 bases; junction bases not matched to a gene: 8. Germline assignment: CDR1 SNHLY and CDR2 FYNNEI. The CDR3 coding sequence is TGTGCCAGCACCACCTCGACAGGGGGGAATTCACCCCTCCACTTT. It encodes CASTTSTGGNSPLHF.

V usage is TRBV21-1 and J usage is TRBJ2-3; the table names TRBD2, a call not compared with the DNA. TRBV21-1 has pseudogene status. The CDR3 covers 16 residues. The CDR3 here is CASSPLAGGCTDTQYF. In DNA form, the CDR3 reads TGTGCCAGCAGCCCACTAGCGGGAGGTTGCACAGATACGCAGTATTTT.

This sequence joins TRBV18 and TRBJ2-1; 8 bases agree with TRBD2. In germline, CDR1 is KGHSH, CDR2 LQKENI. The CDR3 loop spans 16 amino acids. The V segment lost 4 bases and the J segment 8 bases; nucleotides outside the gene matches: 13. CDR3 sequence reads: CASSRLPSGSMDEQFF. The DNA for the CDR3 is TGTGCCAGCTCACGGCTTCCAAGCGGGAGTATGGATGAGCAGTTCTTC. The full variable domain, with the rest looked up from reference TRBV18 and TRBJ2-1, is NAGVMQNPRHLVRRRGQEARLRCSPMKGHSHVYWYRQLPEEGLKFMVYLQKENIIDESGMPKERFSAEFPKEGPSILRIQQVVRGDSAAYFCASSRLPSGSMDEQFFGPGTRLTVL.

The chain links TRBV4-1 to TRBJ2-5; D is possibly TRBD1 (6 bases). From germline, CDR1 is MGHRA and CDR2 YSYEKL. Trimming removed 3 bases from V and 5 bases from J, with 13 bases in between. This CDR3 region has 14 residues. CDR3 sequence reads: CASSQQGIRETQYF. For the CDR3, the DNA is TGCGCCAGCAGCCAGCAGGGGATTCGGGAGACCCAGTACTTC.

In nucleotides, the CDR3 is TGTGCCAGTAGTATTGGAGGAGTCGAGAATGAGCAGTTCTTC. This codes for CASSIGGVENEQFF. The V gene is TRBV19, the J gene TRBJ2-1; maybe TRBD2 (5 bases). Between the trimmed V and J ends, which lost 3 bases and 7 bases, there was a span of 13 bases. Germline V lookup: CDR1 LNHDA, CDR2 SQIVND (reference sequence). This CDR3 is 14 amino acids long. Combining the CDR3 with reference TRBV19 and TRBJ2-1 gives the whole variable domain DGGITQSPKYLFRKEGQNVTLSCEQNLNHDAMYWYRQDPGQGLRLIYYSQIVNDFQKGDIAEGYSVSREKKESFPLTVTSAQKNPTAFYLCASSIGGVENEQFFGPGTRLTVL.

The chain uses TRBV1 and TRBJ2-3; the table's D call of TRBD2 was not tested on the DNA. TRBV1 is reported as a pseudogene. The CDR3 is 20 residues long. The CDR3 nucleotides read TGCACCAGCAGCCAAGAAGCCTGCGGGAGGGCCGAGTCAAAGGCAGATACGCAGTATTTT. Translated: CTSSQEACGRAESKADTQYF.

V and J are TRBV4-2 and TRBJ2-7; 7 bases are shared with TRBD1. This CDR3 has 14 amino acids. Trimming cost V 1 base and J 4 bases; bases outside gene matches: 4. Germline V CDR1 and CDR2: LGHNA, YNFKEQ. For the CDR3, the DNA is TGTGCCAGCAGCCAAGCCAGGGGGACATACGAGCAGTACTTC. Translating it yields CASSQARGTYEQYF.

V and J are TRBV9 and TRBJ1-1; 11 nucleotides align to TRBD1. Germline trimming cut 4 bases from V and 6 bases from J; bases unmatched to any gene: 5. CDR1 is SGDLS and CDR2 is YYNGEE in the germline V gene. The CDR3 contains 14 residues. The CDR3 DNA reads as TGTGCCAGCAGCTTCGGACAGGGGGCTTCTGAAGCTTTCTTT. Residues: CASSFGQGASEAFF.

This clone turned up a few times. The chain links TRBV7-6 to TRBJ2-2; 7 bases are a match to TRBD1. The germline V gene encodes CDR1 SGHVS and CDR2 FNYEAQ. V was pared by 5 bases and J by 0 bases, with 12 bases of the junction left unmatched. The CDR3 covers 18 residues. CDR3 in amino acids: CASSTFGLGQSNTGELFF. The DNA for the CDR3 is TGTGCCAGCAGCACCTTTGGGTTGGGACAGTCGAACACCGGGGAGCTGTTTTTT.

The chain uses TRBV19 and TRBJ1-2; tentative D call: TRBD1 (5 bases). The germline V and J ends were trimmed by 5 bases and 4 bases, with 11 bases remaining between them. Germline V gene lookup returns CDR1 LNHDA and CDR2 SQIVND (reference sequence). The CDR3 contains 13 residues. CDR3 region: CASSSDTGYGYTF. The CDR3 nucleotides read TGTGCCAGTAGTTCTGATACAGGCTATGGCTACACCTTC.

This clone was counted a few times. The chain joins TRBV12-5 to TRBJ1-5, with TRBD1 as a possible D gene (6 bases). The CDR3 is made up of 20 amino acids. CDR1 is LGHNT, CDR2 FRNRAP, per germline. V dropped 1 base and J dropped 4 bases, with 26 bases sitting between them. The CDR3 DNA is TGTGCTAGTGGTTTGGGTCCTAGGACAGTTTCCCGGCTGGGTAATCAGCCCCAGCATTTT. Its protein product is CASGLGPRTVSRLGNQPQHF.

The chain combines TRBV7-9 with TRBJ1-4; D gene unclear. Germline CDR1 is SEHNR and CDR2 is FQNEAQ (reference sequence). The CDR3 loop spans 13 amino acids. Between the trimmed V and J ends, which lost 3 bases and 0 bases, there was a span of 2 bases. This CDR3 is CASSFTTNEKLFF. The DNA for the CDR3 is TGTGCCAGCAGCTTTACAACTAATGAAAAACTGTTTTTT.

This clone turned up a few times. Because the CDR3 is missing its conserved closing phenylalanine or tryptophan, this is likely a read error. The chain couples TRBV5-4 to TRBJ2-4, with D perhaps matching TRBD1 (7 bases). Deletions cut 4 bases from V and 3 bases from J, with 14 bases between. Germline V CDR1 and CDR2: SGHNT, YYREEE (reference sequence). The CDR3 covers 15 residues. CDR3 in amino acids: CASSPTGEVKNIQYL. The DNA of the CDR3 is TGTGCCAGCAGCCCTACAGGGGAGGTCAAAAACATTCAGTACCTC.

This clone has more than one count but fewer than ten. The chain carries TRBV5-1 and TRBJ2-1; 7 nucleotides align to TRBD2. This CDR3 is 14 amino acids long. The germline V gene encodes CDR1 SGHRS and CDR2 YFSETQ. V lost 0 bases, J lost 6 bases, and 3 bases stayed unmatched. This chain's CDR3 is CASSLAREVNEQFF. Written as DNA, the CDR3 is TGCGCCAGCAGCTTGGCCCGGGAGGTCAATGAGCAGTTCTTC.

CDR3: CASSSDRAANEKLFF. DNA of the CDR3: TGCGCCAGCAGCTCGGACAGGGCGGCTAATGAAAAACTGTTTTTT. The chain is built from TRBV5-1 and TRBJ1-4, with 8 nucleotides matching TRBD1. CDR1 is SGHRS and CDR2 is YFSETQ in the germline V gene. V shed 3 bases, J shed 3 bases, and the junction held 4 bases outside the gene matches. The CDR3 loop spans 15 amino acids.